Listed here are 23 T cell receptor beta chains from one sample, sequenced in a study of blood T cell repertoires in COVID-19. Sequenced by immunoSEQ multiplex PCR; TCRdb stores in-frame clones only, minus some. The data hold roughly 200,000 clones, with approximately 85% observed a single time. The sample consisted of PBMCs or T cells enriched from blood (not recorded which). The receptors were gathered from a man aged 40-55 years who had recovered from COVID-19.

This chain links TRBV4-3 with TRBJ2-5; D possibly corresponds to TRBD2 (7 bases). From germline, CDR1 is LGHNA and CDR2 YSLEER. V dropped 0 bases and J dropped 4 bases, with 12 bases sitting between them. The CDR3 loop spans 15 amino acids. The DNA of the CDR3 is TGCGCCAGCAGCCAAGAATGGGGAGGGGGAGAGACCCAGTACTTC. As protein: CASSQEWGGGETQYF.

This rearrangement joins TRBV7-3 to TRBJ2-1; D is perhaps TRBD1 (6 bases). CDR3 length: 13 residues. Trimming shortened V by 5 bases and J by 6 bases, and 11 bases separated the two germline ends. Germline V lookup: CDR1 SGHTA, CDR2 FQGTGA. Here the CDR3 reads CASSVDRSNEQFF. CDR3 in DNA: TGTGCCAGCAGCGTTGACAGGAGCAATGAGCAGTTCTTC.

The chain joins TRBV11-2 to TRBJ1-4, with 8 bases aligning to TRBD1. The CDR3 contains 14 residues. V trimming: 0 bases; J trimming: 11 bases; junction bases outside the gene matches: 5. CDR1 and CDR2 from the germline V gene are SGHAT and FQNNGV. The CDR3 DNA is TGTGCCAGCAGCTTAGATCATCGGACAGGGAAACTGTTTTTT. This gives the protein CASSLDHRTGKLFF.

This chain links TRBV16 with TRBJ2-5; D unclear. Trimming shortened V by 0 bases and J by 1 base, and 6 bases separated the two germline ends. Germline V gene sequence: CDR1 KGHSY, CDR2 FQNENV. The CDR3 runs 14 residues. The DNA for the CDR3 is TGTGCCAGCAGCCAATCGTGGAGCCAAGAGACCCAGTACTTC. Residues: CASSQSWSQETQYF. Full variable domain (outside the CDR3, taken from reference TRBV16 and TRBJ2-5): GEEVAQTPKHLVRGEGQKAKLYCAPIKGHSYVFWYQQVLKNEFKFLISFQNENVFDETGMPKERFSAKCLPNSPCSLEIQATKLEDSAVYFCASSQSWSQETQYFGPGTRLLVL.

This chain uses TRBV5-4 with TRBJ2-5; tentatively, D is TRBD2 (5 bases). Germline CDR1 SGHNT, CDR2 YYREEE (reference sequence). The CDR3 length is 15 residues. V lost 6 bases, J lost 5 bases, and 20 bases lay in between. The CDR3 sequence: CASTPLRASPETQYF. The CDR3 DNA follows: TGTGCCAGCACCCCTTTGAGGGCTAGTCCGGAGACCCAGTACTTC.

The J gene is TRBJ2-5, the V gene TRBV24-1; TRBD2 is a possible D gene (6 bases). This CDR3 has 14 residues. V shed 3 bases and J shed 7 bases, with 14 bases lying between them. Germline lookup yields CDR1 KGHDR and CDR2 SFDVKD. As DNA, the CDR3 is TGTGCCACCAGTGATACTAGCTCGGTTAGGACCCAGTACTTC. This gives the protein CATSDTSSVRTQYF.

This clone has just one count. DNA for the CDR3: TGTGCCAGCAGCTTAGACGGGCGGGAGGCGCAGTATTTT. Amino acids: CASSLDGREAQYF. The V gene is TRBV7-3, the J gene TRBJ2-3, with 8 positions matching TRBD2. CDR3 size: 13 residues. The V gene's germline CDR1 is SGHTA and CDR2 FQGTGA. Losses at the gene ends were 2 bases for V and 10 bases for J; bases not matched to a gene: 5.

The J gene is TRBJ2-1, the V gene TRBV29-1; D gene ambiguous. V was clipped by 5 bases and J by 0 bases, with 11 bases between them. The CDR3 extends over 14 amino acids. Per the germline V gene, CDR1 is SQVTM and CDR2 is ANQGSEA. CDR3 sequence (DNA): TGCAGCGTTCGGGTTACCAGCTCCTACAATGAGCAGTTCTTC. Its translation: CSVRVTSSYNEQFF.

The V gene is TRBV20-1, the J gene TRBJ2-2, with 7 positions matching TRBD2. There are 15 residues in the CDR3. CDR1 is DFQATT and CDR2 is SNEGSKA in the germline V gene (reference sequence). V dropped 3 bases and J dropped 8; count of bases not matched to a gene: 12. The CDR3 is CSASNREAIRGELFF. In DNA, the CDR3 is TGCAGTGCTAGTAATCGGGAGGCCATTAGGGGGGAGCTGTTTTTT.

As DNA, the CDR3 is TGTGCCAGCCACGAGGACATCTCAGGCAAAAACATTCAGTACTTC. Residues: CASHEDISGKNIQYF. J is TRBJ2-4 and V is TRBV6-6; TRBD1 might be the D (5 bases). The V end lost 8 bases, the J end lost 3 bases, and 17 bases lay between the germline ends. This CDR3 region has 15 residues. CDR1 is MNHNY, CDR2 SVGAGI, per germline (reference sequence).

This chain links TRBV9 with TRBJ2-1; the match to TRBD2 covers 9 bases. In germline, CDR1 is SGDLS, CDR2 YYNGEE. V shed 4 bases and J 0 bases; nucleotides not matched to a gene: 14. The CDR3 runs 19 residues. The CDR3 sequence: CASSPGASGRRSSYNEQFF. The CDR3 coding sequence is TGTGCCAGCAGCCCTGGGGCAAGCGGGAGGCGAAGCTCCTACAATGAGCAGTTCTTC.

V is TRBV24-1 and J is TRBJ2-5; perhaps TRBD1 as D (6 bases). Trimming left V 1 base short and J 11 bases short, with 7 bases between. The CDR3 loop spans 11 amino acids. Germline V CDR1 and CDR2: KGHDR, SFDVKD. The CDR3 DNA sequence: TGTGCCACCAGTGATTTCGACAGGCAGTACTTC. Protein: CATSDFDRQYF.

This sequence joins TRBV9 and TRBJ2-6, with TRBD2 matching 8 bases. The CDR3 contains 15 residues. V trimming: 6 bases; J trimming: 0 bases; junction bases outside the gene matches: 2. Germline V gene sequence: CDR1 SGDLS, CDR2 YYNGEE. The CDR3 region has the DNA TGTGCCAGCACCAGCGGGGGCTCTGGGGCCAACGTCCTGACTTTC. Its protein is CASTSGGSGANVLTF. The full variable domain, completed using reference TRBV9 and TRBJ2-6, is DSGVTQTPKHLITATGQRVTLRCSPRSGDLSVYWYQQSLDQGLQFLIQYYNGEERAKGNILERFSAQQFPDLHSELNLSSLELGDSALYFCASTSGGSGANVLTFGAGSRLTVL.

The V and J genes are TRBV6-2 or TRBV6-3 and TRBJ2-7; the D is unclear. Germline V gene lookup returns CDR1 MNHEY and CDR2 SVGEGT. The CDR3 loop spans 13 amino acids. Trimming shortened V by 2 bases and J by 3 bases, and 8 bases separated the two germline ends. This CDR3 reads CASSYLGDYEQYF. The CDR3 coding sequence is TGTGCCAGCAGTTACCTTGGAGACTACGAGCAGTACTTC.

The chain employs TRBV11-2 and TRBJ2-6; weak D call: TRBD1 (7 bases). The CDR3 has 15 residues. V was shortened by 7 bases and J by 0 bases, with 10 bases between the two germline ends. Germline V lookup: CDR1 SGHAT, CDR2 FQNNGV. DNA for the CDR3: TGTGCCAGCATCCAGGGGGGCTCTGGGGCCAACGTCCTGACTTTC. Amino acid sequence: CASIQGGSGANVLTF.

The chain has TRBV9 and TRBJ1-3; the D gene is possibly TRBD1 (5 bases). V dropped 0 bases and J dropped 0 bases, with 7 bases sitting between them. The CDR3 has 15 amino acids. Germline V gene data show CDR1 as SGDLS and CDR2 as YYNGEE. Written as DNA, the CDR3 is TGTGCCAGCAGCGTAGGGGGCGGCTCTGGAAACACCATATATTTT. Translated: CASSVGGGSGNTIYF.

About this clone: Because the CDR3's place on the DNA is in doubt, the DNA is left out and the CDR3 is given as listed by TCRdb. This chain's CDR3 is CASSFLAGGGEQYF. The rearrangement uses TRBV28 and TRBJ2-7; no DNA check was done on the table's D call, TRBD1. Germline CDR1 reads MDHEN; CDR2 reads SYDVKM. The CDR3 sequence runs 14 residues, both termini included.

The V and J genes are TRBV19 and TRBJ1-4, with a tentative D call TRBD1 (5 bases). V lost 4 bases, J lost 3 bases, and 12 bases lay in between. Germline V gene lookup returns CDR1 LNHDA and CDR2 SQIVND (reference sequence). The CDR3 covers 15 residues. The chain's CDR3 is CASSRNGTPNEKLFF. CDR3 nucleotide sequence: TGTGCCAGTAGTAGAAACGGGACTCCTAATGAAAAACTGTTTTTT.

The chain has TRBV19 and TRBJ1-2, with 8 bases fitting TRBD1. The CDR3 is 15 residues long. V shed 5 bases and J 4 bases; nucleotides not matched to a gene: 9. Germline CDR1 and CDR2: LNHDA and SQIVND (reference sequence). CDR3 sequence reads: CASSPAGQGGYGYTF. CDR3 DNA sequence: TGTGCCAGTAGTCCTGCCGGACAGGGTGGCTATGGCTACACCTTC.

The gene calls are TRBV11-3 and TRBJ2-3; 10 positions match TRBD1. Germline loops: CDR1 SGHNT, CDR2 YENEEA. The CDR3 sequence is 15 residues long. Losses at the gene ends were 5 bases for V and 2 bases for J; bases not matched to a gene: 4. The CDR3 DNA reads TGTGCCAGCAGCCGACAGGGGGCAACCACAGATACGCAGTATTTT. Amino acid sequence: CASSRQGATTDTQYF.

The chain links TRBV6-1 to TRBJ1-5; 7 positions agree with TRBD1. CDR3 size: 17 residues. Germline assignment: CDR1 MNHNS and CDR2 SASEGT. J was trimmed by 2 bases and V by 3 bases; bases with no gene match: 10. The chain's CDR3 is CASSERLTGSGNQPQHF. In nucleotides, the CDR3 is TGTGCCAGCAGTGAGCGCTTGACAGGGAGTGGCAATCAGCCCCAGCATTTT.

The chain combines TRBV7-2 with TRBJ2-1; 9 bases are shared with TRBD1. Germline CDR1 reads SGHTA; CDR2 reads FQGNSA. The CDR3 is 14 residues long. After removal of 5 bases from V and 9 bases from J, the junction contained 8 bases not matched to a gene. DNA for the CDR3: TGTGCCAGCAGCGAGACCCGGGACAGGGTTGAGCAGTTCTTC. This codes for CASSETRDRVEQFF.

The rearrangement joins TRBV10-3 to TRBJ2-1; 9 positions agree with TRBD2. The germline V gene encodes CDR1 ENHRY and CDR2 SYGVKD. Trimming cost V 6 bases and J 0 bases; bases outside gene matches: 6. There are 16 residues in the CDR3. The chain's CDR3 is CAIRGLREGSYNEQFF. The DNA of the CDR3 is TGTGCCATCAGGGGGCTGCGGGAGGGCTCCTACAATGAGCAGTTCTTC.